This T cell receptor beta chain was obtained from a study of T cells in localized non-small cell lung cancer. The study's findings and limits: There were a median roughly 59 of the top 100 tumor clones appearing in adjacent lung. Heterogeneity is still possible, as just one tumor region was sequenced.

Turning to this clone: Its specificity is unknown.

Germline assignment: CDR1 MNHEY and CDR2 SMNVEV (reference sequence). Trimming left V 4 bases short and J 5 bases short, with 10 bases between. The CDR3 has 13 amino acids. Sequencing used immunoSEQ multiplex PCR; TCRdb keeps in-frame clones, though not all of them. The sample lists fewer than 35,000 clones, 85% to 90% occurring once. The sample was peripheral blood, taken before any cancer treatment. The chain joins TRBV27 to TRBJ2-3, with a weak D call TRBD2 (6 bases). The receptor was derived from a man between 35 and 75 years old with stage I lung adenocarcinoma. CDR3 region: CASSSISGDTQYF. The CDR3 DNA reads as TGTGCCAGCAGTTCGATTAGCGGAGATACGCAGTATTTT.